This T cell receptor beta chain was captured in a study of T cells after yellow fever vaccination. This clonotype has just one count. 5'RACE template switching produced TCR cDNA carrying a universal primer site and UMIs. One entry per CDR3 protein, called by TCRdb with MiXCR from the 5' RACE reads. The top ten clones hold 14% to 15% of a sample with about 400,000 distinct CDR3 sequences, approximately 5.7% of them seen once. Germline values: CDR1 SGDLS, CDR2 YYNGEE. This CDR3 is built from 14 residues. Trimming stripped 3 bases from V and 1 base from J, with 10 bases between. J is TRBJ2-5 and V is TRBV9; D perhaps matches TRBD2 (7 bases). This specimen consisted of PBMCs, obtained 5 days after the yellow fever booster vaccination. The source of this sequence is a man aged 25-40 years who received the YFV17D yellow fever vaccine. CDR3 region: CASSGGGPQETQYF. CDR3 in DNA: TGTGCCAGCAGCGGGGGGGGCCCCCAAGAGACCCAGTACTTC.